Below, one T cell receptor beta chain is given with its context. This may stem from a read error, because a much larger clone lies one nucleotide away. This entry belongs to a study of blood T cells in healthy people across ages. Study information: Using template switching, researchers captured about one barcoded beta molecule for each two T cells.

CDR1 and CDR2 (germline): SEHNR, FQNEAQ (reference sequence). The CDR3 loop spans 18 amino acids. V lost 0 bases and J 0 bases, leaving 16 bases between the germline ends. Each sample yielded at least 6 micrograms of PBMC total RNA. Combining a sample-barcoded 5' primer with a J-beta primer mix, a second PCR ran for about 7 to 12 cycles. Each CDR3 protein gets one entry after TCRdb re-called the 5' RACE reads with MiXCR. The sample consists of just under 900,000 distinct CDR3 sequences, 29% of them appearing once. This clonotype originated in a woman of 80 years or more in good health. Sequencing input: blood. V and J are TRBV7-9 and TRBJ2-3; D is perhaps TRBD1 or TRBD2 (5 bases each). The CDR3 bases are TGTGCCAGCAGCTTAGCGGAGGTGGGACGATCTAGCACAGATACGCAGTATTTT. Protein sequence: CASSLAEVGRSSTDTQYF.